Below, 25 T cell receptor beta chains from the same sample are listed, as sequenced in a study of monozygotic twins with inflammatory bowel disease. TCRdb re-called the 5' RACE reads and catalogs CDR3 proteins one per entry, DNA excluded. The sample has about 450,000 distinct CDR3 sequences. The sequenced sample was blood. The source is a human donor with ulcerative colitis or Crohn's disease, or a healthy co-twin of an affected twin (not recorded which).

The V call is TRBV12-3 or TRBV12-4, the J call TRBJ1-5; TCRdb lists TRBD1, though no DNA is available to test this call. There are 16 residues in the CDR3. Here the CDR3 reads CASSSSPGGSNQPQHF.

The CDR3 region is CASSYQGTNTEAFF. The chain uses TRBV6-6 and TRBJ1-1; TCRdb returns TRBD1, unconfirmable since there is no DNA. Per germline, CDR1 MNHNY and CDR2 SVGAGI (reference sequence). The CDR3 is 14 residues long.

This chain links TRBV9 with TRBJ2-5; TCRdb calls TRBD1, which cannot be checked without DNA. This CDR3 has 15 amino acids. Germline V gene sequence: CDR1 SGDLS, CDR2 YYNGEE. This chain's CDR3 is CASSGDRGFSETQYF.

This chain links TRBV29-1 with TRBJ1-2. In germline, CDR1 is SQVTM, CDR2 ANQGSEA. The CDR3 covers 11 residues. The CDR3 is CSVDLLYGYTF. Combining the CDR3 with reference TRBV29-1 and TRBJ1-2 gives the whole variable domain SAVISQKPSRDICQRGTSLTIQCQVDSQVTMMFWYRQQPGQSLTLIATANQGSEATYESGFVIDKFPISRPNLTFSTLTVSNMSPEDSSIYLCSVDLLYGYTFGSGTRLTVV.

This rearrangement joins TRBV7-2 to TRBJ2-7; TCRdb selects TRBD1, and the lack of DNA leaves this call unchecked. Germline V lookup: CDR1 SGHTA, CDR2 FQGNSA. The CDR3 spans 16 residues. The CDR3 spells CASSFNGIGVGDEQYF.

V is TRBV28 and J is TRBJ2-6. The CDR3 has 12 amino acids. CDR1 MDHEN and CDR2 SYDVKM come from the germline V gene. CDR3 amino acids: CATDSGANVLTF.

This chain connects TRBV7-3 to TRBJ2-1; the TCRdb call, TRBD2, lacks DNA for checking. Germline V gene lookup returns CDR1 SGHTA and CDR2 FQGTGA. The CDR3 spans 15 residues. The CDR3 here is CASSLNSGTHNEQFF.

This sequence joins TRBV5-6 and TRBJ2-3; absent DNA, TCRdb's TRBD1 call cannot be checked. CDR3 length equals 18 residues. Germline CDR1 SGHDT, CDR2 YYEEEE. CDR3 in amino acids: CASSLEGRGFNEPDTQYF.

The chain uses TRBV4-1 and TRBJ2-3. Germline V gives CDR1 MGHRA, CDR2 YSYEKL. CDR3 length: 14 amino acids. CDR3 sequence reads: CASSLETRTDTQYF.

The V gene is TRBV5-1, the J gene TRBJ2-3; TCRdb's D call of TRBD2 is untestable without DNA. The CDR3 consists of 17 residues. Germline V lookup: CDR1 SGHRS, CDR2 YFSETQ. The CDR3: CASSFTSAALGTDTQYF. The complete variable domain, with remaining parts taken from reference TRBV5-1 and TRBJ2-3, reads KAGVTQTPRYLIKTRGQQVTLSCSPISGHRSVSWYQQTPGQGLQFLFEYFSETQRNKGNFPGRFSGRQFSNSRSEMNVSTLELGDSALYLCASSFTSAALGTDTQYFGPGTRLTVL.

The rearrangement joins TRBV20-1 to TRBJ2-3; absent DNA, TCRdb's TRBD2 call cannot be checked. Germline lookup yields CDR1 DFQATT and CDR2 SNEGSKA (reference sequence). CDR3 length equals 16 residues. CDR3 residues: CSARAMGLAYMYTQYF.

The genes are TRBV5-8 and TRBJ1-4; the D gene TCRdb calls, TRBD1, cannot be checked with no DNA. CDR1 is SGHTS and CDR2 is YDEGEE in the germline V gene. The CDR3 is 16 amino acids. This CDR3 reads CASSRGQGGRNEKLFF.

V gene TRBV3-1 combines with J gene TRBJ2-7; the TRBD1 assignment by TCRdb is unverifiable without DNA. The germline V gene has CDR1 LGHDT and CDR2 YNNKEL (reference sequence). This CDR3 has 16 amino acids. Here the CDR3 reads CASSQDWDRYSYEQYF.

This rearrangement joins TRBV4-1 to TRBJ1-1; TCRdb's D call, TRBD1, is unchecked because there is no DNA. The CDR3 contains 14 residues. CDR1 MGHRA and CDR2 YSYEKL come from the germline V gene. The CDR3: CASSPGPMNTEAFF.

V usage is TRBV5-5 and J usage is TRBJ2-2; absent DNA, TCRdb's TRBD1 call cannot be checked. Germline V lookup: CDR1 SGHKS, CDR2 YYEKEE (reference sequence). The CDR3 is made up of 15 amino acids. CDR3 residues: CASSKQGGYTGELFF.

The rearrangement links TRBV24-1 to TRBJ2-2. The CDR3 has 15 residues. Germline values: CDR1 KGHDR, CDR2 SFDVKD. The CDR3 protein is CATSDLDRNTGELFF.

The chain links TRBV19 to TRBJ1-6. The germline gives CDR1 LNHDA, CDR2 SQIVND (reference sequence). This CDR3 contains 13 residues. Here the CDR3 reads CATAEAGNSPLHF.

This sequence joins TRBV20-1 and TRBJ2-7. CDR1 is DFQATT and CDR2 is SNEGSKA in the germline V gene (reference sequence). This CDR3 has 12 residues. The chain's CDR3 is CSASWGSYEQYF.

The chain is built from TRBV6-5 and TRBJ2-1; checking the TCRdb D call of TRBD2 is not possible without DNA. CDR1 and CDR2 from the germline V gene are MNHEY and SVGAGI. This CDR3 has 17 residues. The CDR3 loop reads CASSYTGGGGSYNEQFF.

The chain links TRBV10-3 to TRBJ2-1; the TCRdb call, TRBD2, lacks DNA for checking. Germline CDR1 ENHRY, CDR2 SYGVKD. This CDR3 contains 15 residues. CDR3 loop: CAISDSQRGSDEQFF.

The rearrangement links TRBV29-1 to TRBJ2-2; TCRdb's D call of TRBD1 is untestable without DNA. The length of the CDR3 is 12 residues. From germline, CDR1 is SQVTM and CDR2 ANQGSEA. This CDR3 is CSVWDTTGELFF.

The V and J genes are TRBV5-4 and TRBJ2-3. There are 15 residues in the CDR3. The germline gives CDR1 SGHNT, CDR2 YYREEE (reference sequence). The CDR3 loop is CASSEEIYSTDTQYF. The whole variable domain, remainder taken from reference TRBV5-4 and TRBJ2-3, is ETGVTQSPTHLIKTRGQQVTLRCSSQSGHNTVSWYQQALGQGPQFIFQYYREEENGRGNFPPRFSGLQFPNYSSELNVNALELDDSALYLCASSEEIYSTDTQYFGPGTRLTVL.

The chain joins TRBV10-3 to TRBJ1-4; TCRdb calls TRBD1, which cannot be checked without DNA. Germline V gene lookup returns CDR1 ENHRY and CDR2 SYGVKD. The CDR3 sequence is 14 residues long. The chain's CDR3 is CVISAQGADEKLFF.

V and J are TRBV12-3 or TRBV12-4 and TRBJ1-2. The CDR3 consists of 12 residues. CDR3 loop: CASSLAAHGYTF.

V is TRBV11-2 and J is TRBJ2-7; the D call from TCRdb, TRBD1, cannot be confirmed without DNA. The CDR3 is 19 amino acids. From germline, CDR1 is SGHAT and CDR2 FQNNGV. The CDR3 spells CASSSRTGSLPLSSYEQYF.